This T cell receptor beta chain emerged from a study of CD8 T cells in Susac syndrome. RNA in amounts of roughly 0.5 to 1 ug was reverse transcribed with random hexamers. Amplification of TCR beta CDR3 across 54 Vbeta and 13 Jbeta was performed with immunoSEQ multiplex PCR. TCRdb reprocessed the immunoSEQ multiplex PCR reads via MiXCR and lists one record per CDR3 protein. The repertoire has 95,000 to 150,000 distinct CDR3 sequences, 90% to 95% of them found once; the top ten carry 0.2% to 0.25%. The receptor comes from a human donor with Susac syndrome. What was sequenced was CD8+ T cells from PBMCs.

CDR3 sequence reads: CASSYSTGTSYEQYF. CDR3 DNA sequence: TGTGCCAGCAGTTACTCGACGGGGACATCCTACGAGCAGTACTTC. The chain joins TRBV6-2 or TRBV6-3 to TRBJ2-7; D may be TRBD1 (6 bases). The ends were cut back, 0 bases at V and 1 base at J, with 10 bases in the middle. Germline CDR1 reads MNHEY; CDR2 reads SVGEGT. The CDR3 totals 15 residues.